This TCR beta chain was identified in a study of cytomegalovirus exposure and HLA in healthy donors. Whole-study context: Drawn from HLA-typed donors, roughly 87 million unique TCRs were held in an early data release. General study points: Researchers catalogued about 150 TCR beta chains as cytomegalovirus-associated. Immune exposure was documented only through CMV serostatus. Specific recognition of CMV antigens was confirmed in vitro for a few chains (all CMV-associated).

The PCR was carried out with 60 Vbeta primers and 13 Jbeta primers. Method: immunoSEQ multiplex PCR; TCRdb's copy keeps in-frame clones and lacks some. The data contain some 150,000 clones, roughly 85% of them singletons. Germline CDR1 MNHNS, CDR2 SASEGT. The V and J ends lost 1 base and 3 bases, in that order; junction bases with no gene match: 2. The CDR3 has 14 residues. A word on this clone: Antigen unknown.

This chain joins TRBV6-1 and TRBJ1-2; TRBD1 aligns across 7 bases. Sequencing input: PBMCs. The source is a man in his forties in good health and CMV-seronegative. The CDR3 region is CASSEGGQYYGYTF. The CDR3 DNA reads TGTGCCAGCAGTGAAGGGGGACAGTACTATGGCTACACCTTC.